This T cell receptor (beta chain) stems from a study of blood T cell repertoires in COVID-19. Study-level information: Nucleic acid was either cDNA or gDNA, and it came from T cells, B-cell-depleted T cells, or PBMCs.

Germline CDR1 and CDR2: LGHDT and YNNKEL (reference sequence). The CDR3 loop spans 18 amino acids. The V and J ends lost 0 bases and 0 bases, in that order; junction bases with no gene match: 10. Source study methods: Amplification of reference gene primers provided the estimated nucleated cell counts. The assay was immunoSEQ multiplex PCR, and TCRdb's table has in-frame clones only and misses some. V and J calls and clone size are as listed in that table; D and trimming were resolved from the DNA. The sample has some 300,000 clones; 89% are singletons. Participants were aged about 18 to 89 years from approximately 25 US areas. In assigning cohorts, the study relied on participant-reported clinical history.

The chain carries TRBV3-1 (or the pseudogene TRBV3-2) and TRBJ2-7, with TRBD2 matching 8 bases. The receptor's source is a woman in her twenties or thirties who had recovered from COVID-19. The sequenced material came from PBMCs or T cells enriched from blood (not recorded which). CDR3 loop: CASSQDGLAGYSSYEQYF. Here the CDR3 DNA reads TGTGCCAGCAGCCAAGACGGCCTAGCGGGTTACAGCTCCTACGAGCAGTACTTC.